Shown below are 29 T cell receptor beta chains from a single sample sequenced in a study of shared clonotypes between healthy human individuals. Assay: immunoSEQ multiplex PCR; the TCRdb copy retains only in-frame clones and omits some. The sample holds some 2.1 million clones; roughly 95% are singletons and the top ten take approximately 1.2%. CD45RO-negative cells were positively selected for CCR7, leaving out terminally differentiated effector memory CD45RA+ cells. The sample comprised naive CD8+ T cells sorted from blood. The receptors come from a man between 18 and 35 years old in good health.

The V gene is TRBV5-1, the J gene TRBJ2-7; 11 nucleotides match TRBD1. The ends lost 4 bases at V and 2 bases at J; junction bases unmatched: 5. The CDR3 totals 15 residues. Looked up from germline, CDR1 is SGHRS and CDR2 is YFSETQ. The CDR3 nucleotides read TGCGCCAGCAGCCAAGGGACAGGGGGTACCTACGAGCAGTACTTC. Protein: CASSQGTGGTYEQYF.

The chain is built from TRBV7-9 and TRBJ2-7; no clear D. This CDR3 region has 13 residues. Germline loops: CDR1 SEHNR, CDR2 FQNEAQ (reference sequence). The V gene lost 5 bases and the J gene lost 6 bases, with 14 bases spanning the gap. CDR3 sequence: CASSESGELEQYF. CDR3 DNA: TGTGCCAGCAGCGAGTCGGGCGAGCTCGAGCAGTACTTC.

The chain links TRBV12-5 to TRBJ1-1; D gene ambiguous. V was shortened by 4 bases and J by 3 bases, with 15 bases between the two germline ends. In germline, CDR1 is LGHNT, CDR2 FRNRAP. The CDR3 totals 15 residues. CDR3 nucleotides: TGTGCTAGTGGTTCTCGCTTTCTGGGTGACACTGAAGCTTTCTTT. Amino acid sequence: CASGSRFLGDTEAFF.

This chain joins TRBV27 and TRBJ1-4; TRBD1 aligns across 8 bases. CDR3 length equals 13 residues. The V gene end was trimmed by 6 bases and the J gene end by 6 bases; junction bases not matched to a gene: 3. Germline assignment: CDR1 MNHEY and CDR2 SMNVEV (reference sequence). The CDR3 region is CASSPDRDEKLFF. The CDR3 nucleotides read TGTGCCAGCAGCCCGGACAGGGATGAAAAACTGTTTTTT.

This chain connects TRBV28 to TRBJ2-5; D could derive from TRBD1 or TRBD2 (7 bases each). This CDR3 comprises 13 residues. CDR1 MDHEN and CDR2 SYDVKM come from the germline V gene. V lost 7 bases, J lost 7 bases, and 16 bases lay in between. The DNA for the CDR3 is TGTGCCAGCAAATTTACAGGGGAGGGGACCCAGTACTTC. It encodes CASKFTGEGTQYF.

CDR3 sequence reads: CASSFLGGEGYTF. CDR3 sequence (DNA): TGTGCCAGCAGTTTTTTAGGGGGAGAAGGCTACACCTTC. This sequence joins TRBV27 and TRBJ1-2; D might be TRBD1 (6 bases). CDR3 length: 13 amino acids. Germline lookup yields CDR1 MNHEY and CDR2 SMNVEV (reference sequence). Trimming stripped 3 bases from V and 8 bases from J, with 13 bases between.

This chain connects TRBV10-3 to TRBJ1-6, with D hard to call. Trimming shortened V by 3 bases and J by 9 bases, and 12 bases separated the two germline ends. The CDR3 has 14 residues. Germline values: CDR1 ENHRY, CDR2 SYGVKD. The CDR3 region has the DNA TGTGCCATCAGTGAACCGGAATCGGGTTCACCCCTCCACTTT. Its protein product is CAISEPESGSPLHF.

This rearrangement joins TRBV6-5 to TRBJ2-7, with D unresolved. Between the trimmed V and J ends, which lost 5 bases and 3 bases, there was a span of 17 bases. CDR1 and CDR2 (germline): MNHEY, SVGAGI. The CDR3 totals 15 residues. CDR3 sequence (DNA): TGTGCCAGCAGTCCCCGCATGACGGAACACTACGAGCAGTACTTC. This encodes CASSPRMTEHYEQYF.

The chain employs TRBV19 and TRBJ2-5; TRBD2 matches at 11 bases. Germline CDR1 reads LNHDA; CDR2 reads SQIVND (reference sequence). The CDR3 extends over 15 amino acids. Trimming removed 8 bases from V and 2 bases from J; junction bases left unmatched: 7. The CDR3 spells CASGTSGKIQETQYF. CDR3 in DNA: TGTGCCAGTGGGACTAGCGGAAAGATACAAGAGACCCAGTACTTC.

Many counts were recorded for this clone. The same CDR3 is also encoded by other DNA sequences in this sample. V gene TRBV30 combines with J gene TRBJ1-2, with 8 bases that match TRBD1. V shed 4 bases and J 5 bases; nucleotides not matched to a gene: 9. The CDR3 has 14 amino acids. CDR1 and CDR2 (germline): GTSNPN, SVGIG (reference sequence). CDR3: CAWTPAGGSYGYTF. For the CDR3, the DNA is TGTGCCTGGACCCCCGCAGGGGGCTCGTATGGCTACACCTTC.

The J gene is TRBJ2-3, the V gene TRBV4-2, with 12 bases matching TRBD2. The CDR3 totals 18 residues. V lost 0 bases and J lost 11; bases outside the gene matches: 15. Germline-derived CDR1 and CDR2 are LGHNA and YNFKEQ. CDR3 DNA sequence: TGTGCCAGCAGCCAAGACTCCCGGGGCCTAGCGGGGGGGACGGGGCAGTATTTT. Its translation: CASSQDSRGLAGGTGQYF.

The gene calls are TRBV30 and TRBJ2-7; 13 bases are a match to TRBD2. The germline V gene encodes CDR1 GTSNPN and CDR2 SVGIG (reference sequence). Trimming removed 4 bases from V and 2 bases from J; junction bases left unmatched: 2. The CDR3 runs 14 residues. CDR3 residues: CAWKLAGGPYEQYF. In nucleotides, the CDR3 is TGTGCCTGGAAACTAGCGGGAGGGCCCTACGAGCAGTACTTC.

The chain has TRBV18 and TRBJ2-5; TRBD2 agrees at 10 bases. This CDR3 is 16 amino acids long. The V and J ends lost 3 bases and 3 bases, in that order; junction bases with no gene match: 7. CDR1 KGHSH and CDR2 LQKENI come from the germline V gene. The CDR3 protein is CASSPPRAGGEETQYF. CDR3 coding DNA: TGTGCCAGCTCACCTCCCCGAGCGGGAGGGGAAGAGACCCAGTACTTC.

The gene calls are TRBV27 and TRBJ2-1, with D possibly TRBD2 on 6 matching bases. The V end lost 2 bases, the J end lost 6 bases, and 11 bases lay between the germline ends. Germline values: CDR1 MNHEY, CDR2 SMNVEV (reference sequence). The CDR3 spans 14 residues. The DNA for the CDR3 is TGTGCCAGCAGTTTAGTCTCCGGGAGCAATGAGCAGTTCTTC. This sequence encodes CASSLVSGSNEQFF.

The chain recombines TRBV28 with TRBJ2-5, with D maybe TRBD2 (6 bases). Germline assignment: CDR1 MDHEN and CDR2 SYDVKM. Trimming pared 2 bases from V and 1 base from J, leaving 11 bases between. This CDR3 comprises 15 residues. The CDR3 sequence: CASSLGGLSQETQYF. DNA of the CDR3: TGTGCCAGCAGTTTAGGGGGGTTATCCCAAGAGACCCAGTACTTC.

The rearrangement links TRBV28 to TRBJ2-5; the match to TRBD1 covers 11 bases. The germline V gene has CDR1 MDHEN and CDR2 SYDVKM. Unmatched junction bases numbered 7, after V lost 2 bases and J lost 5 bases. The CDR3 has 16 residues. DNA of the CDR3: TGTGCCAGCAGTTTAACCGGACAGGGGGCTTGGGAGACCCAGTACTTC. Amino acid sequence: CASSLTGQGAWETQYF.

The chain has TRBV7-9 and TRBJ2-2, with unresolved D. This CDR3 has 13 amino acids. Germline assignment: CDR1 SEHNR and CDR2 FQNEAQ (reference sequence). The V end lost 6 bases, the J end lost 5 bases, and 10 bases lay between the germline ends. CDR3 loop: CASSSPVTGELFF. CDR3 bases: TGTGCCAGCAGTTCGCCCGTAACCGGGGAGCTGTTTTTT. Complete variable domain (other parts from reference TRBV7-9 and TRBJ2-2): DTGVSQNPRHKITKRGQNVTFRCDPISEHNRLYWYRQTLGQGPEFLTYFQNEAQLEKSRLLSDRFSAERPKGSFSTLEIQRTEQGDSAMYLCASSSPVTGELFFGEGSRLTVL.

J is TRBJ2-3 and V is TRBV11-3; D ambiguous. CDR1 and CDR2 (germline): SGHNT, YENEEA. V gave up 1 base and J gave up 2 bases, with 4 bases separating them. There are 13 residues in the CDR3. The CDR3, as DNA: TGTGCCAGCAGCTTAGGGGTCACAGATACGCAGTATTTT. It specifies CASSLGVTDTQYF.

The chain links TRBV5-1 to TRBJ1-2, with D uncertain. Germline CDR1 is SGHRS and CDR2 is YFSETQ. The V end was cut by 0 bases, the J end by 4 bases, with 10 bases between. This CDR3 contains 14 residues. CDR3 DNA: TGCGCCAGCAGCTTGGAGGGAACTTTCTATGGCTACACCTTC. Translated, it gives CASSLEGTFYGYTF.

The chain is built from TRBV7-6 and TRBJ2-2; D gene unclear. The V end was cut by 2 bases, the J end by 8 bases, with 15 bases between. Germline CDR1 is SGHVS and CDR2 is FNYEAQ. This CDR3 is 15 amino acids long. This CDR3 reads CASSLRASQSGELFF. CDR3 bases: TGTGCCAGCAGCTTACGCGCCAGTCAATCGGGGGAGCTGTTTTTT.

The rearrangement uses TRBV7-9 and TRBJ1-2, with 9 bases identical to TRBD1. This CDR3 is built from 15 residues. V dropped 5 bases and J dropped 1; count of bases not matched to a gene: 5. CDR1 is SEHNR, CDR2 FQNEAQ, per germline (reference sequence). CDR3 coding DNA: TGTGCCAGCAGCGGCCGGGACAGGGATAACTATGGCTACACCTTC. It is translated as CASSGRDRDNYGYTF.

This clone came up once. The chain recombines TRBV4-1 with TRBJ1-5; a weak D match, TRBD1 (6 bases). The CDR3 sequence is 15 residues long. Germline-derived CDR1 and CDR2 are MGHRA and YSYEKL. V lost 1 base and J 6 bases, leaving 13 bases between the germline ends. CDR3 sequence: CASSQARGPGQPQHF. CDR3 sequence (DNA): TGCGCCAGCAGCCAAGCCAGGGGCCCTGGTCAGCCCCAGCATTTT.

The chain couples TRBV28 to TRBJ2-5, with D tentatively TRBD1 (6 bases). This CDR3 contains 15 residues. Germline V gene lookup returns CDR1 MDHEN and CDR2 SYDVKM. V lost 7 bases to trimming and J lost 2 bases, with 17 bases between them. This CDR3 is CASTLQGDPQETQYF. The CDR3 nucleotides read TGTGCCAGCACCCTACAGGGAGATCCTCAAGAGACCCAGTACTTC.

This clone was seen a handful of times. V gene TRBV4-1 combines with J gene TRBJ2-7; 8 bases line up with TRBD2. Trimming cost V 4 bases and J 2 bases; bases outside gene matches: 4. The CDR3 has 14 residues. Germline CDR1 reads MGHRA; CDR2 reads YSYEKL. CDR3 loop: CASSPLGRAYEQYF. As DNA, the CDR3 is TGCGCCAGCAGCCCTCTCGGGAGGGCCTACGAGCAGTACTTC.

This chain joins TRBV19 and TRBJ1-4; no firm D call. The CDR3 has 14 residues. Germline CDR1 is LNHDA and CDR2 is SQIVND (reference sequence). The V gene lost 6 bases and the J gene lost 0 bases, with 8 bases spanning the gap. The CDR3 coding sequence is TGTGCCAGTAGCAAACAGACAACTAATGAAAAACTGTTTTTT. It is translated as CASSKQTTNEKLFF.

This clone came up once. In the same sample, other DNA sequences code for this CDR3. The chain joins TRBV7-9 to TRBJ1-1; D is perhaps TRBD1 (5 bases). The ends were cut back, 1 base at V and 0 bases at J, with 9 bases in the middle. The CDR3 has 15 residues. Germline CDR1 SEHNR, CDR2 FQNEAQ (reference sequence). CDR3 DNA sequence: TGTGCCAGCAGCTTAGTTGGGGGATTGAACACTGAAGCTTTCTTT. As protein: CASSLVGGLNTEAFF.

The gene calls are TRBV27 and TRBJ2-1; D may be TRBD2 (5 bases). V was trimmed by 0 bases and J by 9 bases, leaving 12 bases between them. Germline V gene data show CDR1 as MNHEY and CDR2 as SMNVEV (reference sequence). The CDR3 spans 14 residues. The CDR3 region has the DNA TGTGCCAGCAGTTTATCGCCGGGAATTGGTGAGCAGTTCTTC. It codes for CASSLSPGIGEQFF.

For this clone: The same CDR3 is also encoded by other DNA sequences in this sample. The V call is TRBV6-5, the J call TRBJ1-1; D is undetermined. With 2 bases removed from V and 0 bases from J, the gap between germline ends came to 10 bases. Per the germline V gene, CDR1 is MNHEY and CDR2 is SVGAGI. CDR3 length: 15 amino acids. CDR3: CASSYREGMNTEAFF. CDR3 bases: TGTGCCAGCAGTTACAGGGAGGGAATGAACACTGAAGCTTTCTTT.

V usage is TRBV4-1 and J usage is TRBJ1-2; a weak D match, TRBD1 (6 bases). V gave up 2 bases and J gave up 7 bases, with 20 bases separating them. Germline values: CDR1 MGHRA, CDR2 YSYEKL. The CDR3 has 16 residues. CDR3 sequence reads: CASSQIAGTRDPGYTF. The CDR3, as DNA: TGCGCCAGCAGCCAAATCGCCGGGACAAGGGATCCTGGCTACACCTTC.